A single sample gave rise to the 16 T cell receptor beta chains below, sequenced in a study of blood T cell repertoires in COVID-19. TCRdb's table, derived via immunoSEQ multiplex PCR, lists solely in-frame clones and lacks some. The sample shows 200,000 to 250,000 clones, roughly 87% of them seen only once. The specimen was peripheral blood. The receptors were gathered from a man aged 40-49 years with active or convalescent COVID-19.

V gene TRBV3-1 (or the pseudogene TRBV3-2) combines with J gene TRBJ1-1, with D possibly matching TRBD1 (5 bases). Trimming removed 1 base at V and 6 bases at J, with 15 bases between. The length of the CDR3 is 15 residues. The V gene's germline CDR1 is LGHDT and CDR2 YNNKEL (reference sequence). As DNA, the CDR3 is TGTGCCAGCAGCCAAGCAGCCCTCCGGGGGTCTGAAGCTTTCTTT. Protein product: CASSQAALRGSEAFF.

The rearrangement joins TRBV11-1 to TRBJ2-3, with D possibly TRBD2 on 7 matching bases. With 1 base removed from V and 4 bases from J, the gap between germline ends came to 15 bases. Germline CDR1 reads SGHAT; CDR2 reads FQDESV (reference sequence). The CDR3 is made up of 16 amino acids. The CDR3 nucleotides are TGTGCCAGCAGCTTAGTGGGGGGGGCCGGGGCAGATACGCAGTATTTT. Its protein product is CASSLVGGAGADTQYF.

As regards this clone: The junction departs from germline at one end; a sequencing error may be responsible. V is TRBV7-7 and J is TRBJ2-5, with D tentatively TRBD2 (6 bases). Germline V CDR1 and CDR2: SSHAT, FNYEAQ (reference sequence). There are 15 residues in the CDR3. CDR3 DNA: TGTGCTAGCAGCCGCGGGACCATCCCTGAAGAGACCCAGTACTTC. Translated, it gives CASSRGTIPEETQYF.

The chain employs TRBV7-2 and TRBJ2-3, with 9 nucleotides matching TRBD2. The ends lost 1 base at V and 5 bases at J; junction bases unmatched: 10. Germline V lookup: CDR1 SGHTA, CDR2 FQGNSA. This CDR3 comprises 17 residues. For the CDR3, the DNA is TGTGCCAGCAGCTTAGGAGTTTGGCGGGGGGGCCAAGATACGCAGTATTTT. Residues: CASSLGVWRGGQDTQYF.

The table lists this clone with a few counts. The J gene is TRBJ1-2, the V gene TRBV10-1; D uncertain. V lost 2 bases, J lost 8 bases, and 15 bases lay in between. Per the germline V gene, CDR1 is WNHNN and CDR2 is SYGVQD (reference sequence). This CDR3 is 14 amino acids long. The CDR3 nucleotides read TGCGCCAGCAGTGAGCCCCGTGGTGCGGTAGGCTACACCTTC. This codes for CASSEPRGAVGYTF.

The CDR3: CASSQFAGGRNEQFF. DNA for the CDR3: TGTGCCAGCAGCCAATTCGCGGGGGGTAGAAATGAGCAGTTCTTC. The chain employs TRBV14 and TRBJ2-1, with 8 bases lining up with TRBD2. The CDR3 length is 15 residues. Germline V gene lookup returns CDR1 SGHDN and CDR2 FVKESK. Trimming took 2 bases from V and 7 from J; bases not matched to a gene: 7.

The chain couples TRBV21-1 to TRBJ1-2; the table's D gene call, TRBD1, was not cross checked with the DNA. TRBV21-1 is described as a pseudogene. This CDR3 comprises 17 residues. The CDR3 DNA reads TGTGCCAGCAGCAAAACTTCAGGAGGACAGAACCACTATGGCTACACCTTC. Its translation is CASSKTSGGQNHYGYTF.

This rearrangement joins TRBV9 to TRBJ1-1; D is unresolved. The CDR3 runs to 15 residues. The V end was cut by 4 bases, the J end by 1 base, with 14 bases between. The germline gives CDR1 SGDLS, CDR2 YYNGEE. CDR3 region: CASSPTPTWNTEAFF. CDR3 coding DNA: TGTGCCAGCAGCCCGACTCCTACATGGAACACTGAAGCTTTCTTT.

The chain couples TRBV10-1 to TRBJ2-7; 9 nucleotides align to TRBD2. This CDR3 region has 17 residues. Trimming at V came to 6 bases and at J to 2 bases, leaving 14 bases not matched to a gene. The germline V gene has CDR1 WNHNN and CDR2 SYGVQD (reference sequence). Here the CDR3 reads CASSSSRRGTSPYEQYF. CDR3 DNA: TGCGCCAGCAGCTCCTCAAGAAGGGGGACTAGCCCCTACGAGCAGTACTTC.

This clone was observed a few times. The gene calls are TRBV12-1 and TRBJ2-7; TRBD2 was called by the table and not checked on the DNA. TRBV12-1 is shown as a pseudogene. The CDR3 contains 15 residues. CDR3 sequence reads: CASPSRNRGTYEQYF. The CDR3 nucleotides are TGTGCCAGCCCGTCCAGGAACCGGGGGACCTACGAGCAGTACTTC.

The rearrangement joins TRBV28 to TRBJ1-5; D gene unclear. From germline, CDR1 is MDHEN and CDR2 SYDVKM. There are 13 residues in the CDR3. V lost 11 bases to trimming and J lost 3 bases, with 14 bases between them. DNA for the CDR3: TGTGCCTCGGGGAGGCATGTCAATCAGCCCCAGCATTTT. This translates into CASGRHVNQPQHF. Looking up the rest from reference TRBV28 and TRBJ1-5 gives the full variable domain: DVKVTQSSRYLVKRTGEKVFLECVQDMDHENMFWYRQDPGLGLRLIYFSYDVKMKEKGDIPEGYSVSREKKERFSLILESASTNQTSMYLCASGRHVNQPQHFGDGTRLSIL.

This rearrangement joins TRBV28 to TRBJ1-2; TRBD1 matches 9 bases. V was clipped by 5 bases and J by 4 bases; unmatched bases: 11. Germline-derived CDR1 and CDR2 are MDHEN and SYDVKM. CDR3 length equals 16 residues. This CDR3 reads CASSALRDRDFYGYTF. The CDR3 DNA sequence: TGTGCCAGCAGTGCCCTGCGGGACAGGGACTTCTATGGCTACACCTTC.

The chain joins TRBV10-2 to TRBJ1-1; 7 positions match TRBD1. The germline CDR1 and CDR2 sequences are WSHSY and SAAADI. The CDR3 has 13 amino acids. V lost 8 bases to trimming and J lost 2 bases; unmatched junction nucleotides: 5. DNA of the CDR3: TGCGCCAGCGCAGGGGGTGGTAACACTGAAGCTTTCTTT. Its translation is CASAGGGNTEAFF.

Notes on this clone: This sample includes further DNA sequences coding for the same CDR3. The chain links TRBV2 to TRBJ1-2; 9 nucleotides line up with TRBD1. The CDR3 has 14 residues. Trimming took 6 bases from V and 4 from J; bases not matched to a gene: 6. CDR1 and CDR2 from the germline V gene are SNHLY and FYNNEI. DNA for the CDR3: TGTGCCAGCAGCCCCACAGGGGGCGGCTATGGCTACACCTTC. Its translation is CASSPTGGGYGYTF.

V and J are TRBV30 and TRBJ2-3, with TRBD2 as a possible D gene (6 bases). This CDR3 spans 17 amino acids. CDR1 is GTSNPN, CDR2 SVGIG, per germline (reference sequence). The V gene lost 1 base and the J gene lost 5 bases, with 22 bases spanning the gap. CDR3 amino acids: CAWSDPLTGEGRDTQYF. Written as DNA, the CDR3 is TGTGCCTGGAGTGACCCCCTTACGGGAGAGGGGAGAGATACGCAGTATTTT. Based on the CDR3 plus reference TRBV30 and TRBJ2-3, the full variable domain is SQTIHQWPATLVQPVGSPLSLECTVEGTSNPNLYWYRQAAGRGLQLLFYSVGIGQISSEVPQNLSASRPQDRQFILSSKKLLLSDSGFYLCAWSDPLTGEGRDTQYFGPGTRLTVL.

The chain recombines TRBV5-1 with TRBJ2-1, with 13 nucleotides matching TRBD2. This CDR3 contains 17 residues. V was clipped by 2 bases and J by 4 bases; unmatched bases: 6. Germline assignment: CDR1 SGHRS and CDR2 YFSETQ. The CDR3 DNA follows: TGCGCCAGCAGCTTAACCGGGACTAGCGGGACTTACAATGAGCAGTTCTTC. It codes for CASSLTGTSGTYNEQFF.